This TCR beta chain was captured by sequencing in a study of neurological immune-mediated disorders. Time point denoted: technical triplicate 3. It was from 2 million PBMCs stored at -80 C that the unsorted libraries were obtained. Study-wide points: None of the CDR3 amino acid sequences of expanded clones recurred across subjects, suggesting private repertoires in all groups.

The team produced cDNA through 5'RACE using 10-nucleotide random UMIs. Each sequencing run yielded over 160 million TCR-beta sequences from 15-18 subjects. TCRdb re-called the 5' RACE reads with MiXCR, one entry per CDR3 protein. Of just under 45,000 distinct CDR3 sequences in the sample, approximately 21% were seen once. The germline V gene has CDR1 DFQATT and CDR2 SNEGSKA (reference sequence). After removal of 1 base from V and 6 bases from J, the junction contained 5 bases not matched to a gene. CDR3 length: 13 amino acids. This clonotype occurred many times. The antigen is undetermined. The sequenced material came from PBMCs. The clonotype originates from a man in his sixties with HTLV-1-associated myelopathy (HAM/TSP). The V gene is TRBV20-1, the J gene TRBJ2-7; 8 nucleotides align to TRBD2. The CDR3 is CSARGPTSGEQYF. The CDR3 DNA reads TGCAGTGCTAGAGGACCCACTAGCGGCGAGCAGTACTTC.